The sequence of this TCR beta chain was determined in a study of long-term antiretroviral therapy in people with HIV. Study information: In the earliest collections, sampling predates the 2015 immediate-ART recommendation by about a decade.

As concerns this clone: Its target is not known.

Findings and caveats of the study: Even long-term ART left TRB diversity below transplant donor controls, despite gains.

The authors ran the immunoSEQ assay, v3.0, at survey level. Using immunoSEQ multiplex PCR, the repertoire was profiled, and TCRdb retains in-frame clones only, with some absent. In the table there are 12,000 or so clones, 60% to 80% of which are singletons. The CDR3 is made up of 13 amino acids. The V and J ends lost 6 bases and 4 bases respectively, with 10 bases between them. This rearrangement joins TRBV23-1 to TRBJ1-5; no clear D. Being an ORF, TRBV23-1 has a function that is uncertain. Source: unsorted PBMCs, taken 0.8 years before starting antiretroviral therapy. This clonotype originated in a woman aged 40-49 years with HIV. The CDR3 spells CASSPTRNQPQHF. CDR3 coding DNA: TGCGCCAGCAGCCCTACTAGGAATCAGCCCCAGCATTTT.